Listed below are T cell receptor beta chains from one sample, sequenced in a study of beta chain features in type 1 diabetes. Generated by immunoSEQ multiplex PCR, the TCRdb table keeps only in-frame clones and is missing some. The repertoire holds around 360,000 clones, with around an eighth as singletons. Sequencing was performed on naive CD4+ T cells from blood. These TCRs come from a woman aged 18-29 years with type 1 diabetes. Each CDR3 is given with its conserved first and last residue. The D gene is left open where the match is weak. Size tells how often a clone was seen (once, few, many) or the class of an expanded clone, and some rows leave it out.

v_gene: TRBV29-1; j_gene: TRBJ2-7; d_gene: -; abundance: few; CDR3nt: TGCAGCGTTGAGGGGGACAAAAGCTCCTACGAGCAGTACTTC; CDR3aa: CSVEGDKSSYEQYF
v_gene: TRBV27; j_gene: TRBJ2-3; d_gene: TRBD1; abundance: -; CDR3nt: TGTGCCAGCAATCATGTAGGGGGCCGCACAGATACGCAGTATTTT; CDR3aa: CASNHVGGRTDTQYF
v_gene: TRBV15; j_gene: TRBJ1-2; d_gene: -; abundance: few; CDR3nt: TGTGCCACCAGCAGAGACAGGGGATGGGCTGGCTACACCTTC; CDR3aa: CATSRDRGWAGYTF
v_gene: TRBV2; j_gene: TRBJ2-7; d_gene: -; abundance: -; CDR3nt: TGTGCCAGCAGTGAACATTACGAGCAGTACTTC; CDR3aa: CASSEHYEQYF
v_gene: TRBV6-5; j_gene: TRBJ2-7; d_gene: -; abundance: -; CDR3nt: TGTGCCAGCAGTTACTACACAGGGTACGAGCAGTACTTC; CDR3aa: CASSYYTGYEQYF
v_gene: TRBV18; j_gene: TRBJ2-7; d_gene: -; abundance: few; CDR3nt: TGTGCCAGCTCACCATCCTACAGGGAGCAGTACTTC; CDR3aa: CASSPSYREQYF
v_gene: TRBV7-2; j_gene: TRBJ1-3; d_gene: -; abundance: -; CDR3nt: TGTGCCAGCAGCAAGACTTTTCCTGGAAACACCATATATTTT; CDR3aa: CASSKTFPGNTIYF
v_gene: TRBV7-2; j_gene: TRBJ2-7; d_gene: -; abundance: -; CDR3nt: TGTGCCAGCAGCTTAGATACAAACGAGCAGTACTTC; CDR3aa: CASSLDTNEQYF
v_gene: TRBV5-1; j_gene: TRBJ2-1; d_gene: TRBD2; abundance: -; CDR3nt: TGCGCCAGCAGCTTGGGGGCTAGCGGGAGTTTTGATGAGCAGTTCTTC; CDR3aa: CASSLGASGSFDEQFF
v_gene: TRBV28; j_gene: TRBJ1-1; d_gene: -; abundance: -; CDR3nt: TGTGCCAGCAGCCCCCCACAGGGGAACACTGAAGCTTTCTTT; CDR3aa: CASSPPQGNTEAFF
v_gene: TRBV29-1; j_gene: TRBJ1-2; d_gene: TRBD1; abundance: -; CDR3nt: TGCAGCGTTGTGGGACAGGGGGACTATGGCTACACCTTC; CDR3aa: CSVVGQGDYGYTF
v_gene: TRBV2; j_gene: TRBJ2-2; d_gene: TRBD2; abundance: -; CDR3nt: TGTGCCAGCAACGGGATAGCGGGAGGGGGGAGCACCGGGGAGCTGTTTTTT; CDR3aa: CASNGIAGGGSTGELFF
v_gene: TRBV10-3; j_gene: TRBJ2-1; d_gene: TRBD2; abundance: -; CDR3nt: TGTGCCATCAGTGGGGGGACTAGCGCTTACAATGAGCAGTTCTTC; CDR3aa: CAISGGTSAYNEQFF
v_gene: TRBV4-1; j_gene: TRBJ2-5; d_gene: -; abundance: -; CDR3nt: TGCGCCAGCAGCCAAGGACAGCAAGAGACCCAGTACTTC; CDR3aa: CASSQGQQETQYF
v_gene: TRBV7-2; j_gene: TRBJ2-3; d_gene: TRBD1; abundance: -; CDR3nt: TGTGCCAGCAGCTTCCCCACAGGGGGGAATACGCAGTATTTT; CDR3aa: CASSFPTGGNTQYF
v_gene: TRBV7-9; j_gene: TRBJ2-7; d_gene: TRBD2; abundance: few; CDR3nt: TGTGCCTCGGTGCGGGAGGGCTACGAGCAGTACTTC; CDR3aa: CASVREGYEQYF
v_gene: TRBV10-3; j_gene: TRBJ1-5; d_gene: TRBD1; abundance: few; CDR3nt: TGTGCCATCACCGGGACAGGGGATCAGCCCCAGCATTTT; CDR3aa: CAITGTGDQPQHF
v_gene: TRBV18; j_gene: TRBJ1-4; d_gene: TRBD1; abundance: -; CDR3nt: TGTGCCAGCTCTATGGCACTGACAGGGGCAAATGAAAAACTGTTTTTT; CDR3aa: CASSMALTGANEKLFF
v_gene: TRBV18; j_gene: TRBJ1-2; d_gene: -; abundance: -; CDR3nt: TGTGCCAGCTCACCAACAGGGCCGGGTGGCTACACCTTC; CDR3aa: CASSPTGPGGYTF
v_gene: TRBV6-6; j_gene: TRBJ1-1; d_gene: -; abundance: few; CDR3nt: TGTGCCAGCAGTGATCACACCGGGGGACGAAGTGAAGCTTTCTTT; CDR3aa: CASSDHTGGRSEAFF
v_gene: TRBV6-5; j_gene: TRBJ2-1; d_gene: -; abundance: -; CDR3nt: TGTGCCAGCAGAAGACAGTCCTACAATGAGCAGTTCTTC; CDR3aa: CASRRQSYNEQFF
v_gene: TRBV5-1; j_gene: TRBJ2-7; d_gene: TRBD2; abundance: few; CDR3nt: TGCGCCAGCAGCCACGGGACTAGCGGGGACTACGAGCAGTACTTC; CDR3aa: CASSHGTSGDYEQYF
v_gene: TRBV18; j_gene: TRBJ1-4; d_gene: -; abundance: -; CDR3nt: TGTGCCAGCTCACCATACAGGGCTAGGGAAAAACTGTTTTTT; CDR3aa: CASSPYRAREKLFF